Listed below are T cell receptor beta chains from one sample, sequenced in a study of blood T cell repertoires in COVID-19. Method: immunoSEQ multiplex PCR; TCRdb's copy keeps in-frame clones and lacks some. Among some 100,000 clones listed, about 86% were seen once. The sample consisted of peripheral blood. These receptors all stem from a man in his 70s who had recovered from COVID-19. Both conserved end residues are part of each CDR3. The D gene is left open where the match is weak. Expanded clones are given a class, and other clones once, few, many or no size at all.

size	V	J	D	DNA	CDR3
-	TRBV28	TRBJ1-2	TRBD1	TGTGCCAGCAGCCGGACAGGGTACGGTGGCTACACCTTC	CASSRTGYGGYTF
once	TRBV18	TRBJ2-5	TRBD1	TGTGCCAGCTCACCACCGGGACAGGTGGTGAGGGAGACCCAGTACTTC	CASSPPGQVVRETQYF
-	TRBV9	TRBJ2-7	-	TGTGCCAGCAGCCCCGGGGGCGAGCAGTACTTC	CASSPGGEQYF
-	TRBV7-2	TRBJ2-7	TRBD1	TGTGCCAGCAGCCTCGACAGGGGGGGCTACGAGCAGTACTTC	CASSLDRGGYEQYF
-	TRBV5-1	TRBJ2-5	-	TGCGCCAGCAGCTTGGATGTATACCAAGAGACCCAGTACTTC	CASSLDVYQETQYF
-	TRBV11-3	TRBJ2-7	-	TGTGCCAGCAGCCCCTTTGACGGGTACGAGCAGTACTTC	CASSPFDGYEQYF
-	TRBV5-1	TRBJ1-3	-	TGCGCCAGCAGTGAGGATAATTCTGGAAACACCATATATTTT	CASSEDNSGNTIYF
few	TRBV28	TRBJ2-7	TRBD2	TGTGCCTCCCGGGCGGGGGAGACTGTTAACGAGCAGTACTTC	CASRAGETVNEQYF
once	TRBV10-2	TRBJ2-3	TRBD1	TGCGCCAGCGGGCGACAGGGTATAACAGATACGCAGTATTTT	CASGRQGITDTQYF
-	TRBV5-4	TRBJ1-2	TRBD1	TGTGCCAGCAGCCCTCAGACAGGGGCCTATGGCTACACCTTC	CASSPQTGAYGYTF
-	TRBV19	TRBJ1-4	-	TGTGCCAGTAGTCCCCGACGGACAGCCGAAAAACTGTTTTTT	CASSPRRTAEKLFF
-	TRBV6-1	TRBJ2-2	-	TGTGCCAGCAGTGAATCAGGGTTGGCCGGGGAGCTGTTTTTT	CASSESGLAGELFF
-	TRBV27	TRBJ2-7	-	TGTGCCAGCAGTTACGGGGGATCCTACGAGCAGTACTTC	CASSYGGSYEQYF
once	TRBV10-3	TRBJ1-1	TRBD1	TGTGCCATCAGCGGACAGGGCGGCACTGAAGCTTTCTTT	CAISGQGGTEAFF
-	TRBV5-4	TRBJ2-1	TRBD2	TGTGCCAGCAGCCGAGATCCTAGCGGGAGGTCCAATGAGCAGTTCTTC	CASSRDPSGRSNEQFF
-	TRBV4-1	TRBJ2-1	TRBD2	TGCGCCAGCAGCCAAGAGGCAATGGCGGGAGAGGGTGACAATGAGCAGTTCTTC	CASSQEAMAGEGDNEQFF
once	TRBV2	TRBJ1-2	TRBD1	TGTGCCAGCACCCCGGGGACAGGGTATTCTGGCTACACCTTC	CASTPGTGYSGYTF
-	TRBV28	TRBJ2-5	TRBD2	TGTGCCAGCAGTACGCGACTAGCGGGCGGACAAGAGACCCAGTACTTC	CASSTRLAGGQETQYF
-	TRBV5-4	TRBJ1-2	-	TGTGCCAGCAGCGGCCGACAGGATGGCTATGGCTACACCTTC	CASSGRQDGYGYTF
-	TRBV7-2	TRBJ2-7	-	TGTGCCAGCAGCTTAGCGGCGGGCGTTTACGAGCAGTACTTC	CASSLAAGVYEQYF
-	TRBV18	TRBJ2-2	-	TGTGCCAGCTCTCCCCAGGGCACCGGGGAGCTGTTTTTT	CASSPQGTGELFF
-	TRBV5-1	TRBJ1-1	-	TGCGCCAGCAGCTTGGGGACACCCGAAACTGAAGCTTTCTTT	CASSLGTPETEAFF
once	TRBV6-6	TRBJ1-6	TRBD1	TGTGCCAGCATCCTACACGGCAGGGGGGTTTCACCCCTCCACTTT	CASILHGRGVSPLHF
-	TRBV28	TRBJ1-2	-	TGTGCCAGTATTACGGCAGGGAAGGGTGGAGGCTACACCTTC	CASITAGKGGGYTF
-	TRBV13	TRBJ2-7	TRBD2	TGTGCCAGCAGCTTCCGACTAGCGGGAGCCTACGAGCAGTACTTC	CASSFRLAGAYEQYF
once	TRBV10-3	TRBJ2-7	TRBD2	TGTGCCACCAGGACTAGCGGGACTGGCGACGAGCAGTACTTC	CATRTSGTGDEQYF
once	TRBV9	TRBJ2-1	TRBD2	TGTGCCAGCAGCGTCCCACCCGGGGGGGATGAGCAGTTCTTC	CASSVPPGGDEQFF
-	TRBV7-3	TRBJ2-7	TRBD2	TGTGCCAGCAGCCTGGCGGGGGGGCCCTACGAGCAGTACTTC	CASSLAGGPYEQYF
once	TRBV7-9	TRBJ2-7	-	TGTGCCAGCAGCACCCGGGCGGGGTTCTACGAGCAGTACTTC	CASSTRAGFYEQYF
-	TRBV2	TRBJ2-2	-	TGTGCCAGCAGTGAAAGACAGATCACCGGGGAGCTGTTTTTT	CASSERQITGELFF
-	TRBV7-9	TRBJ1-1	-	TGTGCCAGCAGCTTAATGGGACAAATCACTGAAGCTTTCTTT	CASSLMGQITEAFF
once	TRBV6-5	TRBJ2-7	TRBD2	TGTGCCAGCTCGACTAGCGGGAGTACCGACGAGCAGTACTTC	CASSTSGSTDEQYF
once	TRBV10-3	TRBJ1-1	-	TGTGCCACCGAGACAGGCTCGAACACTGAAGCTTTCTTT	CATETGSNTEAFF
many	TRBV19	TRBJ1-6	-	TGTGCCAGTAGTATTATGGGTTGGAGGCTCCCCGGTGGTTCACCCCTCCACTTT	CASSIMGWRLPGGSPLHF
-	TRBV20-1	TRBJ1-1	-	TGCAGTGCTAGTAATTTGCAGGGCTTGGGGAACACTGAAGCTTTCTTT	CSASNLQGLGNTEAFF
-	TRBV7-3	TRBJ2-3	TRBD2	TGTGCCAGCAGCTATAGCGGGGCCTACACAGATACGCAGTATTTT	CASSYSGAYTDTQYF
-	TRBV6-5	TRBJ1-4	TRBD1	TGTGCCAGCAGTTACGTTACATACAGGGGTGGCGAAAAACTGTTTTTT	CASSYVTYRGGEKLFF
once	TRBV24-1	TRBJ1-5	-	TGTGCCACCGCAGGGTTTGGCAATCAGCCCCAGCATTTT	CATAGFGNQPQHF
few	TRBV19	TRBJ2-7	TRBD1	TGTGCCAGTAGTGCCCGAGCCGGGACAGGGTCCTACGAGCAGTACTTC	CASSARAGTGSYEQYF
-	TRBV18	TRBJ2-2	-	TGTGCCAGCTCACCACGGTTCGCGGGGACCGGGGAGCTGTTTTTT	CASSPRFAGTGELFF
-	TRBV27	TRBJ1-5	-	TGTGCCAGCAGTTTAAGGTCTAGTCAGCCCCAGCATTTT	CASSLRSSQPQHF
-	TRBV29-1	TRBJ1-4	-	TGCAGCGTTCTGGACAGTTTGGCGACTAATGAAAAACTGTTTTTT	CSVLDSLATNEKLFF
once	TRBV6-5	TRBJ2-3	-	TGTGCCAGCGCGTCTAGCTATAGCACAGATACGCAGTATTTT	CASASSYSTDTQYF
-	TRBV2	TRBJ1-4	-	TGTGCCAGCAGTGAGAAGCTTTGGGGGCGAGCTAATGAAAAACTGTTTTTT	CASSEKLWGRANEKLFF
-	TRBV19	TRBJ2-3	TRBD2	TGTGCCAGTAGTCCCGAGCGGGGGATAGATACGCAGTATTTT	CASSPERGIDTQYF
few	TRBV24-1	TRBJ1-5	TRBD1	TGTGCCACCAGTGATGGGGACAGTCAGCCCCAGCATTTT	CATSDGDSQPQHF
-	TRBV28	TRBJ2-2	TRBD2	TGTGCCAGTTCTCAGGCTAGCGGGAGTTCCGGGGAGCTGTTTTTT	CASSQASGSSGELFF
few	TRBV19	TRBJ1-3	-	TGTGCCAGTGCCCGACAGGTGACTGGAAACACCATATATTTT	CASARQVTGNTIYF
-	TRBV2	TRBJ1-6	-	TGTGCCAGCAGTGGACAGATTAATTCACCCCTCCACTTT	CASSGQINSPLHF
-	TRBV5-6	TRBJ1-2	-	TGTGCCAGCAGCTCCACGGACAGTTTTACAAGCTACACCTTC	CASSSTDSFTSYTF
-	TRBV14	TRBJ1-2	-	TGTGCCAGCAGCCAAACAGGACGGTACTATGGCTACACCTTC	CASSQTGRYYGYTF
-	TRBV6-5	TRBJ1-1	-	TGTGCCAGCAGTTACTTAGGCCGGGGGGGGAACACTGAAGCTTTCTTT	CASSYLGRGGNTEAFF
-	TRBV11-2	TRBJ2-7	TRBD2	TGTGCCAGCAGGCCCCCTACCGGGAGGGCCCACGAGCAGTACTTC	CASRPPTGRAHEQYF
-	TRBV7-3	TRBJ2-3	TRBD2	TGTGCCAGCAGCTTGTACCCCGGGACTAGCGGGAGTGGGGCAGATACGCAGTATTTT	CASSLYPGTSGSGADTQYF
-	TRBV28	TRBJ2-6	-	TGTGCCAGCAGTTTGGGCAGGGCCGAATCTGGGGCCAACGTCCTGACTTTC	CASSLGRAESGANVLTF
-	TRBV5-5	TRBJ2-5	-	TGTGCCAGCAGCTTTCTAAGACAAGAGACCCAGTACTTC	CASSFLRQETQYF
-	TRBV5-4	TRBJ2-7	TRBD2	TGTGCCAGCAGCTTTGGGGGCCGGACTAGCGGGAGAGGGGAGCAGTACTTC	CASSFGGRTSGRGEQYF
-	TRBV7-8	TRBJ2-3	-	TGTGCCAGCAGACCTCTTGGGCACACAGATACGCAGTATTTT	CASRPLGHTDTQYF
-	TRBV5-1	TRBJ1-3	-	TGCGCCAGCAGCTTGGGGGCATCTGGAAACACCATATATTTT	CASSLGASGNTIYF